This T cell receptor beta chain came from a study of T-cell memory formation after mild COVID-19. Study information: Clusters were largely donor specific.

This clonotype appeared a few times. Its specificity is unknown. Regarding the study as a whole: Certain responding clones were present in pre-infection memory, suggesting participation of cross-reactive memory. CD4/CD8 balance characterized clones contracting day 15 to 85, and CD4+ skew characterized later expanders.

UMIs and sample barcodes were carried by the TCR alpha and TCR beta cDNA libraries that 5'RACE produced using constant-segment primers. TCRdb reanalysed the 5' RACE reads using MiXCR and keeps one entry per CDR3 protein. Of about 350,000 distinct CDR3 sequences in the sample, 25% to 30% were seen once. J gave up 5 bases and V 7 bases, and 4 bases lay outside the gene matches. Germline CDR1 MNHNY, CDR2 SVGAGI (reference sequence). The CDR3 has 13 residues. V gene TRBV6-6 combines with J gene TRBJ2-2, with TRBD1 matching over 7 bases. The sequence was obtained from an adult woman who had mild COVID-19 (a few samples of this study predate the infection). Cell type and time point are not known. Sequenced material: PBMCs or a T cell subset sorted from them (not recorded which). The CDR3 is CASKGQQTGELFF. CDR3 coding DNA: TGTGCCAGCAAGGGACAGCAAACCGGGGAGCTGTTTTTT.